This T cell receptor beta chain stems from a study of blood T cell repertoires in COVID-19. The wider study: From the United States, Italy and Spain came samples of acute and convalescent COVID-19. The cDNA or gDNA used as material had been derived from T cells, B-cell-depleted T cells, or PBMCs.

CDR1 and CDR2 (germline): SGHTA, FQGTGA. Losses at the gene ends were 1 base for V and 6 bases for J; bases not matched to a gene: 13. CDR3 length equals 18 residues. During active infection, Seattle patients enrolled and were then monitored through disease. In the original analysis: How many nucleated cells were present was estimated from reference gene primer amplification. Using immunoSEQ multiplex PCR, the repertoire was profiled, and TCRdb retains in-frame clones only, with some absent. Clone size and the V and J calls come from that table; the DNA yielded D and trimming. The sample has some 270,000 clones, 84% seen once; the top ten hold around 16%.

Source material: peripheral blood. The origin of this receptor is a person between 65 and 79 years old with COVID-19, enrolled during active disease. The chain is built from TRBV7-3 and TRBJ2-3; 10 bases fit TRBD2. Here the CDR3 DNA reads TGTGCCAGCAGCTTAAGAGCCTGGTCTAGCGGGAGCGGGGATACGCAGTATTTT. Its protein is CASSLRAWSSGSGDTQYF.